This T cell receptor (beta chain) was sequenced in a study of blood T cell repertoires in COVID-19. Across the whole study: Acute and convalescent COVID-19 samples came from the United States, Italy and Spain. PBMCs, B-cell-depleted T cells, or T cells were the source of the cDNA or gDNA that made up the material.

In the original processing: Estimated nucleated cell counts came from reference gene primer amplification. Generated by immunoSEQ multiplex PCR, the TCRdb table keeps only in-frame clones and is missing some. V and J calls and clone size follow that table, whereas D and trimming were derived from the DNA. In the table there are 200,000 to 250,000 clones, roughly 90% of which are singletons. CDR3 size: 13 residues. From germline, CDR1 is MGHRA and CDR2 YSYEKL. V trimming: 3 bases; J trimming: 7 bases; junction bases outside the gene matches: 3. The sequencing input was peripheral blood. The receptor's source is a man aged 40-49 years with active or convalescent COVID-19. The V gene is TRBV4-1, the J gene TRBJ1-2, with 9 bases fitting TRBD1. CDR3 protein: CASSQGTGSGYTF. The DNA for the CDR3 is TGCGCCAGCAGCCAGGGGACAGGGAGTGGCTACACCTTC.